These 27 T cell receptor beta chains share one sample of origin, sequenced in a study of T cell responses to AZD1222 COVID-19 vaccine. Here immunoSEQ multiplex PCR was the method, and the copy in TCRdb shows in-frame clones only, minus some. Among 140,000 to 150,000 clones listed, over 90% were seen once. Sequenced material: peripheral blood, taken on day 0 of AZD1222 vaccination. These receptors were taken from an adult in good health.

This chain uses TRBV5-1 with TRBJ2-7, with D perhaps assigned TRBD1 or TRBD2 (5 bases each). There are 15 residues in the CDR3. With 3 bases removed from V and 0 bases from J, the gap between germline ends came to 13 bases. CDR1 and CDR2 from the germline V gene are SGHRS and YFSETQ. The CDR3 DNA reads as TGCGCCAGCAGCTCGACCGGGACGGCCTCCTACGAGCAGTACTTC. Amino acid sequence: CASSSTGTASYEQYF.

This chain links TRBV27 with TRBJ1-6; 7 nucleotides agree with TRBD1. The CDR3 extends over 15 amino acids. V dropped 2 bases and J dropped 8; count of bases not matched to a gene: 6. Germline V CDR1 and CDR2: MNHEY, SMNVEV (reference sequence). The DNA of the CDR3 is TGTGCCAGCAGTTTAACGCGGGACAGCCATTCACCCCTCCACTTT. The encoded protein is CASSLTRDSHSPLHF.

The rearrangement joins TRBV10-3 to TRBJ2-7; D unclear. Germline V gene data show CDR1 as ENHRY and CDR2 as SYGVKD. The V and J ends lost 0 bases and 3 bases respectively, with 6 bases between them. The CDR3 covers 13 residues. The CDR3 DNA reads TGTGCCATCAGTGAGTCGGAAGACTACGAGCAGTACTTC. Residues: CAISESEDYEQYF.

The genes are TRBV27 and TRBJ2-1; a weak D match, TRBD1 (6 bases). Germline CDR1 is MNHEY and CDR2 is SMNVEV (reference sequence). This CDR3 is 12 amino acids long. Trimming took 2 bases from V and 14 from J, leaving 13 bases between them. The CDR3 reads CASSLAGTTEFF. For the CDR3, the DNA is TGTGCCAGCAGTTTAGCCGGGACAACGGAGTTCTTC.

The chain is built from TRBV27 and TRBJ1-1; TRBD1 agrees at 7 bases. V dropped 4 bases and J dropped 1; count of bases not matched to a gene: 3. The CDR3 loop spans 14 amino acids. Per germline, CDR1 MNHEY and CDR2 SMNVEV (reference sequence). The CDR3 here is CASSSDRENTEAFF. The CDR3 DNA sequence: TGTGCCAGCAGTTCCGACAGGGAGAACACTGAAGCTTTCTTT.

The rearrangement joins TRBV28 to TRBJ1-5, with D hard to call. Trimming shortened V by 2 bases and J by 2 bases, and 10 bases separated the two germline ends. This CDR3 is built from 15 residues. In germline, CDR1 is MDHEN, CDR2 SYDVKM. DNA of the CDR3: TGTGCCAGCAGTTTAATATCTACCCGCAATCAGCCCCAGCATTTT. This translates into CASSLISTRNQPQHF.

The CDR3 protein is CASSDPGLAGGANEQFF. The CDR3 DNA follows: TGCGCCAGCAGTGACCCGGGACTAGCGGGAGGAGCGAATGAGCAGTTCTTC. This rearrangement joins TRBV10-1 to TRBJ2-1; TRBD2 matches at 15 bases. The CDR3 is 17 amino acids. Germline loops: CDR1 WNHNN, CDR2 SYGVQD (reference sequence). V was clipped by 3 bases and J by 7 bases; unmatched bases: 7.

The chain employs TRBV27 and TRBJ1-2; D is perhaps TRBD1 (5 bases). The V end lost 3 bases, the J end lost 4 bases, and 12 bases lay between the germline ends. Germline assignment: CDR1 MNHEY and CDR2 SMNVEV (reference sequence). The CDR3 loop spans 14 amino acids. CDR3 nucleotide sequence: TGTGCCAGCAGTTTTCGCAGGGCTGGCTATGGCTACACCTTC. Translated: CASSFRRAGYGYTF.

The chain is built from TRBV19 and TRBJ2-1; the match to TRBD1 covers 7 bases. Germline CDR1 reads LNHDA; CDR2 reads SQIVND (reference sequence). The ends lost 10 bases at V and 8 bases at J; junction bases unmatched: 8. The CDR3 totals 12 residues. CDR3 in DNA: TGTGCCACAAGGACAGGCCGTTATGAGCAGTTCTTC. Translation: CATRTGRYEQFF.

CDR3 sequence reads: CASRPTQGNYGYTF. As DNA, the CDR3 is TGTGCCAGCAGACCCACACAGGGAAACTATGGCTACACCTTC. The chain carries TRBV2 and TRBJ1-2, with D tentatively TRBD1 (6 bases). This CDR3 region has 14 residues. The V end lost 6 bases, the J end lost 2 bases, and 13 bases lay between the germline ends. The germline V gene has CDR1 SNHLY and CDR2 FYNNEI.

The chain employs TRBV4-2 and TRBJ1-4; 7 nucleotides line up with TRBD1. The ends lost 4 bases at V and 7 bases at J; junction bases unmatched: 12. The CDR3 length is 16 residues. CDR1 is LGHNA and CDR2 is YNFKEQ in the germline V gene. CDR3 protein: CASSPRQGGRGEKLFF. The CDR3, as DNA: TGTGCCAGCAGCCCTAGACAGGGAGGGCGGGGTGAAAAACTGTTTTTT.

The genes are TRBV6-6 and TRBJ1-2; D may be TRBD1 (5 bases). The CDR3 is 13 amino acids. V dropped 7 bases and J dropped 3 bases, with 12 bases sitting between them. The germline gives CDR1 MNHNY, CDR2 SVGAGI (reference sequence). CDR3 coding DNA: TGTGCCAGCACCCGGGGGGATGACTATGGCTACACCTTC. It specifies CASTRGDDYGYTF.

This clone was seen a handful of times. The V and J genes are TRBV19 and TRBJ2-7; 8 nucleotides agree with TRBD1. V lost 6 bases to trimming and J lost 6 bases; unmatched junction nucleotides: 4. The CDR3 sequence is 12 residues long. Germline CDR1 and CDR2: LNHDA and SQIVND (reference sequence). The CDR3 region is CASRRQGSEQYF. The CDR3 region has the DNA TGTGCCAGTAGGCGACAGGGGAGCGAGCAGTACTTC.

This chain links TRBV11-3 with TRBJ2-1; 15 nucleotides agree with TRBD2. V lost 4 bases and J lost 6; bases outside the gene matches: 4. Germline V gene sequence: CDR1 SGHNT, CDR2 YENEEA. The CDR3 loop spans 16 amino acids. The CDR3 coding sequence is TGTGCCAGCAGCTCGAGGACTAGCGGGAGGGGCAATGAGCAGTTCTTC. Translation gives CASSSRTSGRGNEQFF.

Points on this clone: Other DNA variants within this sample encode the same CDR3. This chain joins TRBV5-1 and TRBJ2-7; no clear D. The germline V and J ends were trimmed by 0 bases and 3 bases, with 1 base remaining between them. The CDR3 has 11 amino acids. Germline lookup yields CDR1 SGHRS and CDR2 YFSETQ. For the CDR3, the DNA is TGCGCCAGCAGCTTGGGCTACGAGCAGTACTTC. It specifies CASSLGYEQYF.

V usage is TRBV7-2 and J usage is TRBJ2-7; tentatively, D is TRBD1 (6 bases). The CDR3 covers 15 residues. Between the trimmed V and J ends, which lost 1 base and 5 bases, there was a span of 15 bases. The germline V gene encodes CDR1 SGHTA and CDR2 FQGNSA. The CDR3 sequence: CASSLGNREIHEQYF. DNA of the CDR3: TGTGCCAGCAGCTTAGGTAACAGGGAAATCCACGAGCAGTACTTC.

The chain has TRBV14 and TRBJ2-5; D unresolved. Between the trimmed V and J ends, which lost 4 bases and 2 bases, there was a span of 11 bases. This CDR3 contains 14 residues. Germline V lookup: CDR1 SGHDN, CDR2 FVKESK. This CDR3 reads CASSPKKVQETQYF. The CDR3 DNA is TGTGCCAGCAGCCCAAAAAAAGTGCAAGAGACCCAGTACTTC.

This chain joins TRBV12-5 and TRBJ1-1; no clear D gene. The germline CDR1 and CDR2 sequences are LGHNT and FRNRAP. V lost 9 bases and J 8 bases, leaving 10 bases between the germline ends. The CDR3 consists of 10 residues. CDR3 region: CARGWAEAFF. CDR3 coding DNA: TGTGCTAGGGGCTGGGCGGAAGCTTTCTTT.

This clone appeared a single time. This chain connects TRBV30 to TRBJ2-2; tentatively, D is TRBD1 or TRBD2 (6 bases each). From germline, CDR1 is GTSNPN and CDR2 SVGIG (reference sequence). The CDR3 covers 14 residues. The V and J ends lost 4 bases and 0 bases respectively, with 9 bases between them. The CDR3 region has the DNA TGTGCCTGGAAAGGGGGGACGAACACCGGGGAGCTGTTTTTT. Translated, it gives CAWKGGTNTGELFF.

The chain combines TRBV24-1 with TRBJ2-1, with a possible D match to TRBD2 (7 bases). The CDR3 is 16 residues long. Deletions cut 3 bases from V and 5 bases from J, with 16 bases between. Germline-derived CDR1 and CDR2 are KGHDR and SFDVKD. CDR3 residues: CATSDATGGADNEQFF. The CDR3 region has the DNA TGTGCCACCAGTGATGCTACGGGGGGCGCGGACAATGAGCAGTTCTTC.

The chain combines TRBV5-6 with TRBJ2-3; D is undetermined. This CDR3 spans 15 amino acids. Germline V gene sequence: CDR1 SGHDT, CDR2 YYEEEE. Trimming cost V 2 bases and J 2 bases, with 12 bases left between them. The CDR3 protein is CASSFFAAPTDTQYF. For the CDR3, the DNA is TGTGCCAGCAGCTTTTTTGCGGCCCCCACAGATACGCAGTATTTT.

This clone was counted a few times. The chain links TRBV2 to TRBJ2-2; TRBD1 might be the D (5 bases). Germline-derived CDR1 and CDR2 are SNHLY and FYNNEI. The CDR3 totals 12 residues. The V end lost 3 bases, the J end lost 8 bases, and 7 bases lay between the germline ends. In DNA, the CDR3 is TGTGCCAGCAGTGACGCAGGGGGGGAGCTGTTTTTT. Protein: CASSDAGGELFF.

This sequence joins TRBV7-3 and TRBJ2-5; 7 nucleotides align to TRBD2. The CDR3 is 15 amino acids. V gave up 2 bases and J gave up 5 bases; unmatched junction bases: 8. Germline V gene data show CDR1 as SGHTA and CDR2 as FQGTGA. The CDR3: CASSLAGDLGETQYF. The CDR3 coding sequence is TGTGCCAGCAGCTTAGCGGGAGACCTAGGGGAGACCCAGTACTTC.

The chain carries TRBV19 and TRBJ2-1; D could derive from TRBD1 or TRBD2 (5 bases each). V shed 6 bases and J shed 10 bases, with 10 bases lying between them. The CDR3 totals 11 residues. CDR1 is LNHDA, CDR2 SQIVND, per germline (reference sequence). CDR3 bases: TGTGCCAGTAGGACTGGGGGAGAGCAGTTCTTC. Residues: CASRTGGEQFF.

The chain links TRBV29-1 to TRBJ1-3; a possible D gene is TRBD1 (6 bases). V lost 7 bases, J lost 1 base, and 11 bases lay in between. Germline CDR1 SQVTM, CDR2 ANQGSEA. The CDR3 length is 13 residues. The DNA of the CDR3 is TGCAGCGCAGAGGGGGGATCTGGAAACACCATATATTTT. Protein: CSAEGGSGNTIYF. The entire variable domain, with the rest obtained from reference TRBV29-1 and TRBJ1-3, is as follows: SAVISQKPSRDICQRGTSLTIQCQVDSQVTMMFWYRQQPGQSLTLIATANQGSEATYESGFVIDKFPISRPNLTFSTLTVSNMSPEDSSIYLCSAEGGSGNTIYFGEGSWLTVV.

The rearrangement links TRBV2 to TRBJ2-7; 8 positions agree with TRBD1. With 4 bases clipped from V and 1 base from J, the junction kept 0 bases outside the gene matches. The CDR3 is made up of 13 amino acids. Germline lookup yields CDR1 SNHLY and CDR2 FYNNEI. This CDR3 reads CASSGDRSYEQYF. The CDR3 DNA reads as TGTGCCAGCAGTGGGGACAGGTCCTACGAGCAGTACTTC.

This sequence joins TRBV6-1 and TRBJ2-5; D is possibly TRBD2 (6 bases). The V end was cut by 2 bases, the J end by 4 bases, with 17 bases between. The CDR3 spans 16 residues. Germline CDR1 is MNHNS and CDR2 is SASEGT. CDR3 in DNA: TGTGCCAGCAGTGAATTGTTCCGGGACTGGGGAGAGACCCAGTACTTC. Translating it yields CASSELFRDWGETQYF.